These 10 T cell receptor beta chains originate from one sample sequenced in a study of T cells in Graves' hyperthyroidism and ophthalmopathy. Regions amplified from RNA transcripts were the TCR beta CDR3 regions. Using the HTBI primer set, a first-round RT-PCR was run on the TCR CDR3. Each CDR3 protein gets one entry after TCRdb re-called the multiplex PCR reads with MiXCR. The profile covers fewer than 600,000 distinct CDR3 sequences, with approximately 15% appearing a single time and 17% taken by the ten largest. Sequenced: blood. These receptors were obtained from a woman aged 18 to 35 with Graves' hyperthyroidism.

This clonotype showed up many times. The rearrangement uses TRBV11-2 and TRBJ2-3; 8 bases are a match to TRBD2. Germline CDR1 is SGHAT and CDR2 is FQNNGV. The ends lost 1 base at V and 2 bases at J; junction bases unmatched: 8. The CDR3 sequence is 17 residues long. The CDR3 nucleotides read TGTGCCAGCAGCTTAGGCCGGGGGGGCTTAGTCACAGATACGCAGTATTTT. Translating it yields CASSLGRGGLVTDTQYF.

The V and J genes are TRBV20-1 and TRBJ2-1, with a weak D call TRBD2 (5 bases). The CDR3 length is 13 residues. From germline, CDR1 is DFQATT and CDR2 SNEGSKA (reference sequence). The V end lost 5 bases, the J end lost 8 bases, and 16 bases lay between the germline ends. CDR3 residues: CSAETILSDEQFF. The CDR3 DNA is TGCAGTGCTGAGACCATACTTAGCGATGAGCAGTTCTTC.

This clonotype was recorded many times. The chain couples TRBV7-2 to TRBJ1-1; D may be TRBD1 (5 bases). The CDR3 is 16 amino acids. Germline V lookup: CDR1 SGHTA, CDR2 FQGNSA. The ends were cut back, 5 bases at V and 2 bases at J, with 18 bases in the middle. The CDR3 DNA reads TGTGCCAGCAGCGCGAGACCCGGGACGGTAAACACTGAAGCTTTCTTT. The encoded protein is CASSARPGTVNTEAFF. The complete variable domain, with remaining parts taken from reference TRBV7-2 and TRBJ1-1, reads GAGVSQSPSNKVTEKGKDVELRCDPISGHTALYWYRQSLGQGLEFLIYFQGNSAPDKSGLPSDRFSAERTGGSVSTLTIQRTQQEDSAVYLCASSARPGTVNTEAFFGQGTRLTVV.

This clonotype was counted a few times. The CDR3, as DNA: TGTGCCACATCACGAGGGGGCAATGAGCAGTTCTTC. Translated, it gives CATSRGGNEQFF. The chain carries TRBV24-1 and TRBJ2-1; D perhaps matches TRBD1 (6 bases). CDR1 KGHDR and CDR2 SFDVKD come from the germline V gene. Trimming took 10 bases from V and 6 from J, leaving 12 bases between them. CDR3 length equals 12 residues.

This chain links TRBV27 with TRBJ1-2, with 10 positions matching TRBD1. The V gene's germline CDR1 is MNHEY and CDR2 SMNVEV (reference sequence). The V gene end was trimmed by 10 bases and the J gene end by 4 bases; junction bases not matched to a gene: 15. This CDR3 is built from 16 residues. The CDR3 sequence is CANLGDRGKFSYGYTF. In nucleotides, the CDR3 is TGTGCCAACCTGGGGGACAGGGGCAAATTTTCCTATGGCTACACCTTC.

The table lists this clonotype with many counts. The chain employs TRBV28 and TRBJ2-2; possible D gene TRBD1, 5 bases. Trimming left V 7 bases short and J 7 bases short, with 13 bases between. CDR3 length equals 13 residues. Germline V CDR1 and CDR2: MDHEN, SYDVKM. The CDR3 spells CASKIGVVGELFF. DNA of the CDR3: TGTGCCAGCAAGATAGGGGTAGTCGGGGAGCTGTTTTTT.

The rearrangement joins TRBV18 to TRBJ2-2; tentatively, D is TRBD1 or TRBD2 (5 bases each). The CDR3 length is 13 residues. The V gene lost 5 bases and the J gene lost 7 bases, with 11 bases spanning the gap. CDR1 and CDR2 (germline): KGHSH, LQKENI. The CDR3 region is CASSGDGGGELFF. CDR3 coding DNA: TGTGCCAGCTCAGGGGACGGCGGCGGGGAGCTGTTTTTT.

This clonotype occurred many times. The chain recombines TRBV3-1 with TRBJ1-2, with D hard to call. This CDR3 spans 16 amino acids. Germline lookup yields CDR1 LGHDT and CDR2 YNNKEL (reference sequence). Trimming cost V 2 bases and J 7 bases, with 20 bases left between them. CDR3 sequence (DNA): TGTGCCAGCAGCCAAACCCACAAAGGACCAGGCTCTGGCTACACCTTC. Amino acid sequence: CASSQTHKGPGSGYTF.

This clonotype was detected many times. The chain employs TRBV20-1 and TRBJ2-1; the D is unclear. The CDR3 consists of 13 residues. The germline gives CDR1 DFQATT, CDR2 SNEGSKA (reference sequence). Deletions cut 6 bases from V and 6 bases from J, with 15 bases between. The CDR3 region is CSALSGRFNEQFF. CDR3 bases: TGCAGTGCCCTCTCCGGTCGTTTCAATGAGCAGTTCTTC.

This chain links TRBV20-1 with TRBJ2-1, with a tentative D call TRBD2 (6 bases). Trimming shortened V by 1 base and J by 0 bases, and 13 bases separated the two germline ends. CDR1 is DFQATT, CDR2 SNEGSKA, per germline (reference sequence). This CDR3 has 16 amino acids. CDR3 sequence reads: CSARVRRGNSYNEQFF. CDR3 nucleotides: TGCAGTGCTAGAGTTAGGCGCGGGAACTCCTACAATGAGCAGTTCTTC.